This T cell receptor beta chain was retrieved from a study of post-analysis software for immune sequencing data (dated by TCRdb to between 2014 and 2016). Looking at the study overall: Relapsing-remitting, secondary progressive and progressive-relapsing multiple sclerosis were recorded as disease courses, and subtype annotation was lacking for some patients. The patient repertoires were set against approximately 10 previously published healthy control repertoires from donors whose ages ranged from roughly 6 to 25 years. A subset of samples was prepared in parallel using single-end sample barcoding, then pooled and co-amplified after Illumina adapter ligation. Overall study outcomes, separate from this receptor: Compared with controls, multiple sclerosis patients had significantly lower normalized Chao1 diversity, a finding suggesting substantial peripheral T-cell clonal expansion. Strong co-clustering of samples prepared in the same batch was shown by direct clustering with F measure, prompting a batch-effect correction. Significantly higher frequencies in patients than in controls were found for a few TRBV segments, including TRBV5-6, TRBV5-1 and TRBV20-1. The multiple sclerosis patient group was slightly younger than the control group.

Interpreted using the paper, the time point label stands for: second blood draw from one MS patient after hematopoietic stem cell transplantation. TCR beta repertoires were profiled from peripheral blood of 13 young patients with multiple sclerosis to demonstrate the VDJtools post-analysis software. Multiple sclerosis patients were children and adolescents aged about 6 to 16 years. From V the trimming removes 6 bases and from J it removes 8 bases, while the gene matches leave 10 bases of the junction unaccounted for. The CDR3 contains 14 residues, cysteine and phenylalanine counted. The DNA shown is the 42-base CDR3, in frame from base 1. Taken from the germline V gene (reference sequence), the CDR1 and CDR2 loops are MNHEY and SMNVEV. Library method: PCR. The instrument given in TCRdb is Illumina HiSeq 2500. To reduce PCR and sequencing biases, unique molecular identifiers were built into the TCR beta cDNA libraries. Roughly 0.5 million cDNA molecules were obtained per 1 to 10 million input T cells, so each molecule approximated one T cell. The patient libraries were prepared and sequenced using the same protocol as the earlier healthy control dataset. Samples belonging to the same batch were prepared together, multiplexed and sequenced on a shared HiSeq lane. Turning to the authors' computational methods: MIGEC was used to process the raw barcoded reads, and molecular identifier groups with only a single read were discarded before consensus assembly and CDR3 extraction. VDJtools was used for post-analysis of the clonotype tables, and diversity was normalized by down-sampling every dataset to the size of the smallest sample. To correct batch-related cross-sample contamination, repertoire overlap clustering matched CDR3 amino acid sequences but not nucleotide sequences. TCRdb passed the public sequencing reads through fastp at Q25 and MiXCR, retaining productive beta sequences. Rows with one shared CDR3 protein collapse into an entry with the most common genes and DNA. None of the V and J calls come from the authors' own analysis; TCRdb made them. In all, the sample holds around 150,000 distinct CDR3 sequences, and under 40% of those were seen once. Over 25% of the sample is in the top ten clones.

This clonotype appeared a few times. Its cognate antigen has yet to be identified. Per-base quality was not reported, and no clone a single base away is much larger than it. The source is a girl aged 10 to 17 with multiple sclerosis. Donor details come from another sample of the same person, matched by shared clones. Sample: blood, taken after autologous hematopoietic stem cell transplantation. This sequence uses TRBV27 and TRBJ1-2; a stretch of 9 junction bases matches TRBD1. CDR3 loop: CASRKTGGVTGYTF. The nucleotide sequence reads TGTGCCAGCAGGAAGACAGGGGGTGTGACGGGCTACACCTTC.